Described below is a single TCR beta chain sequence and its context. Its recognized antigen is unknown. It has no much larger one-base neighbor in the sample; base qualities were not kept. Systemically healthy Caucasian individuals from Russia, roughly 40 in total and aged roughly 6 to 100 years, were included as donors. Each donor gave ten milliliters of peripheral blood, drawn into EDTA-treated Vacutainer tubes. PBMCs were isolated by Ficoll-Paque density-gradient centrifugation, with at least 6 million obtained per sample. Trizol reagent was used to extract total RNA from the PBMCs, yielding at least 5 micrograms per sample. Naive CD45RAhigh/CD27high T cell percentages were measured by flow cytometry on a PBMC aliquot from every donor. These data are taken from a study of blood T cells in healthy people across ages (dated by TCRdb to the mid-2010s). Background on the whole study: In model experiments, template switching captured about one uniquely barcoded TCR beta cDNA molecule for every two T cells. Using deep sequencing normalized with unique cDNA molecular identifiers, the study measured how TCR beta repertoire diversity changes with age. The donors were split into four age groups: young (average 16 years), middle-aged (about 40), aged (over 55) and long-lived (approximately 80). To avoid experimental bias, donors of different ages were distributed randomly across sequencing lanes. For two donors (one aged 18 to 30 and one aged 80 or older), the study analyzed two additional independent replicas of 1 million unique cDNA reads from the same blood draw. What the authors observed across the whole study: Total diversity estimates from one million sequenced T cells were considered lower bounds and underestimates. The percentage of naive T cells measured by flow cytometry correlated strongly with observed TCR beta diversity. Because donor CMV infection status was unknown, age-related changes in expanded clonotypes were potentially confounded. Conclusive comparison of naive and antigen-experienced compartments was prevented by the profiling of bulk unsorted PBMCs. As age increased, observed TCR beta diversity per million T cells dropped in a roughly linear way, and a significant reduction was already evident by age roughly 40. Compared with the aged group, the long-lived group had more naive CD4+ T cells, fewer expanded clones and increased TCR diversity, a pattern suggesting age selection.

The library was produced with 5' RACE. Sequencing was carried out with an Illumina HiSeq 2500. A second PCR of roughly 7 to 12 cycles was run with a J-beta primer mix and a sample-barcoded 5' primer. Each TCR beta cDNA molecule received a unique molecular identifier from a template-switch 5' adaptor carrying 12 random nucleotides. At least 2.5 million CDR3-containing paired-end reads were obtained from each sample. All of the RNA was converted into first-strand cDNA using the Mint cDNA synthesis kit, with a TRBC-specific oligonucleotide serving as the primer. Following uracil-DNA glycosylase treatment, all cDNA underwent a first 18-cycle PCR with the universal primers M1SS and BC2_uni_R. The original pipeline was this. Each sample was normalized by randomly selecting 1 million high-quality reads, each carrying a distinct molecular identifier. Reads with shared molecular identifiers were discarded instead of being binned into consensus sequences. CDR3 identification, clonotype clustering and error correction used MiTCR with a Q25 quality threshold and the strictest error-elimination algorithm. Lower-bound total TCR beta diversity was estimated with a nonparametric unseen species model using Euler transformation. TCRdb reran the public reads through fastp at Q25 and MiXCR, keeping productive beta chains. Identical CDR3 proteins give one entry, which carries the most common genes and DNA. TCRdb's processing, not the authors' own work, is the source of the V and J calls. Here the sample has hundreds of thousands of distinct CDR3 sequences; 49% occur a single time. The leading ten clones occupy about 32% of the sample.

From a lookup of the germline V gene, CDR1 and CDR2 are SGHTA and FQGNSA. The CDR3, cysteine through phenylalanine, is 14 amino acids long. CDR3 DNA is the only sequence kept; it has 42 bases, read in frame from the first base. V loses 5 bases at its end and J loses 8 bases; junction bases beyond the gene matches: 4. The chain joins TRBV7-2 to TRBJ1-6; 9 junctional bases match TRBD1. What was sequenced was blood. The receptor's source is a woman in her sixties in good health. The CDR3 has the sequence CASSDGTGYSPLHF. Read as DNA, the sequence is TGTGCCAGCAGCGACGGGACAGGGTATTCACCCCTCCACTTT.